This TCR beta chain appears in the sequencing data of a study of OX40 agonist ivuxolimab in advanced cancers. Details on this clone: Its antigen is as yet unknown.

Method: immunoSEQ multiplex PCR; TCRdb's copy keeps in-frame clones and lacks some. Among around 41,000 clones listed, around four fifths were seen once. The CDR3 extends over 15 amino acids. Germline lookup yields CDR1 LGHNA and CDR2 YNFKEQ. Trimming took off 0 bases at V and 9 bases at J, with 14 bases between the two ends. Study conclusions and caveats: Clonal expansion from baseline to week 6 occurred in both CD4+ and CD8+ T cells.

The material was CD4+ or CD8+ T cells sorted from blood, obtained in a trial of the OX40 agonist ivuxolimab. The J gene is TRBJ2-2, the V gene TRBV4-2; D is tentatively TRBD1 or TRBD2 (7 bases each). The receptor comes from an adult with an advanced solid tumor such as melanoma, head and neck, liver or kidney cancer. The DNA for the CDR3 is TGTGCCAGCAGCCAAGATCCAGGGGGAGGGCGGGAGCTGTTTTTT. This gives the protein CASSQDPGGGRELFF.